The rows below give T cell receptor beta chains drawn from one sample of a study of response to subunit inactivated influenza vaccine. TCRdb redid the calling of the RT-PCR reads with MiXCR, one entry per CDR3 protein. The data hold 700,000 to 800,000 distinct CDR3 sequences, with about a fifth observed a single time. Material: PBMCs from blood, obtained approximately 5 days after vaccination. The receptors come from a man aged 45-65 years who received an inactivated influenza vaccine. Both conserved end residues are part of each CDR3. D genes are given only for firm matches. Clone size appears in some rows only: once, few, many, or a class for an expanded clone.

clone_size	v_call	j_call	d_call	cdr3_aa	cdr3_nt
few	TRBV6-2/TRBV6-3	TRBJ2-5	NA	CASQDPQETQYF	TGTGCCAGCCAGGACCCACAAGAGACCCAGTACTTC
few	TRBV12-3/TRBV12-4	TRBJ1-1	NA	CASGLGLGNTEAFF	TGTGCCAGCGGATTAGGGTTGGGGAACACTGAAGCTTTCTTT
NA	TRBV15	TRBJ1-5	NA	CATSRGHSNQPQHF	TGTGCCACCAGCCGAGGGCATAGCAATCAGCCCCAGCATTTT
few	TRBV12-3/TRBV12-4	TRBJ2-3	NA	CASSFWPPPDTQYF	TGTGCCAGCAGTTTTTGGCCCCCCCCAGATACGCAGTATTTT
few	TRBV12-3/TRBV12-4	TRBJ1-2	NA	CASSLVLDTYGYTF	TGTGCCAGCAGTTTGGTTTTGGATACCTATGGCTACACCTTC
NA	TRBV5-1	TRBJ2-3	NA	CASRAIGTDTQYF	TGCGCCAGCAGGGCCATCGGAACAGATACGCAGTATTTT
NA	TRBV6-2/TRBV6-3	TRBJ2-3	TRBD2	CASSYEFSGGLDTQYF	TGTGCCAGCAGTTACGAATTTAGCGGGGGACTTGATACGCAGTATTTT
few	TRBV7-2	TRBJ2-3	NA	CASTVVAGLLNTDTQYF	TGTGCCAGCACGGTGGTGGCGGGACTCCTAAACACAGATACGCAGTATTTT
once	TRBV24-1	TRBJ2-2	TRBD2	CATSGRETHTGELFF	TGTGCCACCAGTGGGCGGGAGACGCACACCGGGGAGCTGTTTTTT
NA	TRBV10-3	TRBJ2-3	NA	CAISDGFRDTDTQYF	TGTGCCATCAGTGACGGGTTTCGAGACACAGATACGCAGTATTTT
few	TRBV11-2	TRBJ2-2	NA	CASSFLVQGARTPELFF	TGTGCCAGCAGCTTCCTCGTACAGGGAGCACGGACACCGGAGCTGTTTTTT
NA	TRBV4-1	TRBJ1-2	NA	CASSQEYTVNYGYTF	TGCGCCAGCAGCCAAGAATATACGGTTAACTATGGCTACACCTTC
many	TRBV5-1	TRBJ1-6	NA	CASSSGHQNSPLHF	TGCGCCAGCAGTTCGGGGCATCAAAATTCACCCCTCCACTTT